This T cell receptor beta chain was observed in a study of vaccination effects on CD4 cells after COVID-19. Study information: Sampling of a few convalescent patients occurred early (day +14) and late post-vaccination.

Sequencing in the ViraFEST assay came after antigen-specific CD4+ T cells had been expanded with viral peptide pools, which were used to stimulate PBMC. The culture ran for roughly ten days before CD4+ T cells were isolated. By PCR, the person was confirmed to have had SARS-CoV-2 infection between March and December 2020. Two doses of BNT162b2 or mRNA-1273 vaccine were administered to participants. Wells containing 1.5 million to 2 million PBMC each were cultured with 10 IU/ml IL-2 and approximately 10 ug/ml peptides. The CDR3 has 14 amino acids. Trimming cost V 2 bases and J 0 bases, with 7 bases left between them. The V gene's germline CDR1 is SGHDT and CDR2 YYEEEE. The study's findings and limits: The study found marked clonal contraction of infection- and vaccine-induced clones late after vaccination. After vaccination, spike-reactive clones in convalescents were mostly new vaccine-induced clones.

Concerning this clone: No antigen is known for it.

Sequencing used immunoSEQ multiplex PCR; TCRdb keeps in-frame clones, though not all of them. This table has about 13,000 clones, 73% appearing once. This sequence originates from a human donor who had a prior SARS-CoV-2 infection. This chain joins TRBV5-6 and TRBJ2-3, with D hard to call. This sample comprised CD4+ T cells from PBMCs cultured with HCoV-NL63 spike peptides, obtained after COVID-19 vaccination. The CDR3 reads CASSLVWSTDTQYF. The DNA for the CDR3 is TGTGCCAGCAGCTTAGTATGGAGCACAGATACGCAGTATTTT.